The rows below give T cell receptor beta chains drawn from one sample of a study of technical replicates of blood from several donors. Using immunoSEQ multiplex PCR, the repertoire was profiled, and TCRdb retains in-frame clones only, with some absent. The sample yields more than 75,000 clones, 93% seen once. The sequenced sample consisted of T cells isolated from PBMCs. The source of these receptors is a human donor in good health. The CDR3 runs from the conserved cysteine through the conserved F or W. The D gene is left open where the match is weak. Where a row states a size, it is once, few, many or the class of an expanded clone; other rows omit it.

CASHRDRAEKLFF | TGTGCCTCGCACCGGGACAGGGCTGAAAAACTGTTTTTT | TRBJ1-4 | TRBD1 | TRBV30 | -
CASSFQGSNQPQHF | TGTGCCAGCAGTTTTCAGGGGAGCAATCAGCCCCAGCATTTT | TRBJ1-5 | - | TRBV6-6 | -
CASSLAGVRSYNEQFF | TGTGCCAGCAGCTTAGCCGGGGTCCGTTCATACAATGAGCAGTTCTTC | TRBJ2-1 | - | TRBV11-2 | once
CASSYLGQGLEKLFF | TGTGCCAGCAGTTACTTAGGGCAGGGGCTTGAAAAACTGTTTTTT | TRBJ1-4 | - | TRBV6-5 | -
CASSFRTGNNEQYF | TGTGCCAGCAGCTTTCGGACAGGGAACAACGAGCAGTACTTC | TRBJ2-7 | TRBD1 | TRBV7-8 | -
CATSRPRGKLFF | TGTGCCACCAGTAGGCCCCGCGGGAAACTGTTTTTT | TRBJ1-4 | - | TRBV15 | -
CASSQVTGNTEAFF | TGCGCCAGCAGCCAAGTAACAGGCAACACTGAAGCTTTCTTT | TRBJ1-1 | - | TRBV4-1 | -
CASSIDGNPYSPLHF | TGTGCCAGTAGTATAGACGGGAATCCCTATTCACCCCTCCACTTT | TRBJ1-6 | - | TRBV19 | -
CASSQGGGAVGQFF | TGTGCCAGCTCTCAAGGCGGGGGGGCCGTGGGGCAGTTCTTC | TRBJ2-1 | TRBD2 | TRBV28 | -
CASSSTGINSPLHF | TGTGCCAGCAGTTCGACAGGGATAAATTCACCCCTCCACTTT | TRBJ1-6 | TRBD1 | TRBV27 | -
CASRTSGTSEETQYF | TGCGCCAGCAGAACCTCCGGGACTAGCGAAGAGACCCAGTACTTC | TRBJ2-5 | TRBD2 | TRBV5-1 | -
CASSRFSQEVHEQYF | TGTGCCAGCAGTCGGTTTAGCCAAGAGGTCCACGAGCAGTACTTC | TRBJ2-7 | - | TRBV27 | -
CASRDPRGRTEAFF | TGTGCCAGCAGAGACCCCAGGGGGCGTACTGAAGCTTTCTTT | TRBJ1-1 | TRBD1 | TRBV6-5 | -